This TCR beta chain was sequenced in a study of T cells in Graves' hyperthyroidism and ophthalmopathy. This clonotype was recorded a few times. Its antigen is not identified. V was clipped by 2 bases and J by 4 bases; unmatched bases: 6. The CDR3 has 15 residues. CDR1 and CDR2 (germline): SGHRS, YFSETQ. Amplified regions were TCR beta CDR3 sequences from RNA transcripts. TCR CDR3 underwent first-round RT-PCR with the HTBI primer set. One entry per CDR3 protein results from TCRdb running MiXCR on the multiplex PCR reads. The table includes around 490,000 distinct CDR3 sequences, nearly 20% detected once. Uncontrolled infection, other autoimmune disease, pregnancy or lactation excluded patients. General study findings and limits: Blood also held most thyroid clonotypes expanded beyond 0.001.

Sequencing input: blood. This receptor was taken from a man in his forties or fifties with Graves' ophthalmopathy. The chain has TRBV5-1 and TRBJ1-3, with 7 bases identical to TRBD1. In DNA form, the CDR3 reads TGCGCCAGCAGCTTCACCGGACAGGCCGGAAACACCATATATTTT. Amino acids: CASSFTGQAGNTIYF.